The TCR beta chain described here comes from a study of blood T cell repertoires in COVID-19. About the study: T cells, B-cell-depleted T cells, or PBMCs supplied cDNA or gDNA.

The CDR3 is 14 amino acids. Germline CDR1 MNHEY, CDR2 SMNVEV (reference sequence). Trimming shortened V by 2 bases and J by 9 bases, and 14 bases separated the two germline ends. Grouping used clinical history reported by participants in a survey and questionnaire. In this sample, this clone turned up a few times. In the original processing: Reference gene primers were amplified, and this amplification served to estimate nucleated cell counts. The repertoire was sequenced with immunoSEQ multiplex PCR; TCRdb's copy has only in-frame clones and lacks some. V and J calls and clone size are copied from that table; D and trimming were computed from the DNA. The sample records around 300,000 clones, around 87% being singletons.

The chain links TRBV27 to TRBJ1-5; TRBD1 is a possible D gene (6 bases). This clonotype was obtained from a woman under 30 with acute COVID-19. Sequenced material: PBMCs or T cells enriched from blood (not recorded which). The CDR3 DNA is TGTGCCAGCAGTTTAAATCCCGGGACATTGCCCCAGCATTTT. It yields the protein CASSLNPGTLPQHF.